The 15 T cell receptor beta chains below come from one sample, sequenced in a study of early T cells in non-severe SARS-CoV-2 infection. TCRdb reprocessed the 5' RACE reads with MiXCR, giving one entry per CDR3 protein. The sample lists about 81,000 distinct CDR3 sequences, roughly 5.7% occurring once. Sequenced input: whole blood. Source of these receptors: an adult who was a healthcare worker with PCR-confirmed SARS-CoV-2 infection or an uninfected control (not recorded which).

At least ten counts were recorded for this clonotype. The rearrangement joins TRBV7-8 to TRBJ2-5; 9 nucleotides line up with TRBD1. CDR1 SGHVS and CDR2 FQNEAQ come from the germline V gene. The CDR3 length is 15 residues. With V trimmed by 5 bases and J by 3 bases, 7 bases remained unmatched. CDR3 DNA: TGTGCCAGCAGCCTAGGGACAGGGCGCGAAGAGACCCAGTACTTC. Translating gives CASSLGTGREETQYF. Variable domain in full (rest from reference TRBV7-8 and TRBJ2-5): GAGVSQSPRYKVAKRGQDVALRCDPISGHVSLFWYQQALGQGPEFLTYFQNEAQLDKSGLPSDRFFAERPEGSVSTLKIQRTQQEDSAVYLCASSLGTGREETQYFGPGTRLLVL.

This chain's CDR3 is CASSPGDRYGYTF. The CDR3 nucleotides read TGTGCCAGCAGTCCAGGGGATCGCTATGGCTACACCTTC. This rearrangement joins TRBV6-4 to TRBJ1-2; weak D call: TRBD1 (6 bases). Trimming pared 5 bases from V and 4 bases from J, leaving 11 bases between. Germline CDR1 reads MRHNA; CDR2 reads SNTAGT. The CDR3 sequence is 13 residues long.

This clonotype was detected only a few times. The chain recombines TRBV2 with TRBJ1-5; D remains unclear. V was clipped by 4 bases and J by 4 bases, with 5 bases between them. Germline V CDR1 and CDR2: SNHLY, FYNNEI. This CDR3 is 12 amino acids long. The CDR3 coding sequence is TGTGCCAGCAGTGTCGGAAATCAGCCCCAGCATTTT. It yields the protein CASSVGNQPQHF.

The gene calls are TRBV11-2 and TRBJ2-5; 7 bases are shared with TRBD1. The length of the CDR3 is 16 residues. The V and J ends lost 2 bases and 2 bases, in that order; junction bases with no gene match: 8. Germline lookup yields CDR1 SGHAT and CDR2 FQNNGV. CDR3 region: CASSLLAGGVQETQYF. CDR3 nucleotides: TGTGCCAGCAGCTTACTTGCAGGGGGTGTGCAAGAGACCCAGTACTTC.

This chain links TRBV6-5 with TRBJ2-7; D unresolved. The germline gives CDR1 MNHEY, CDR2 SVGAGI. V dropped 6 bases and J dropped 4 bases, with 10 bases sitting between them. The CDR3 has 12 amino acids. The CDR3: CASSYGRYEQYF. CDR3 nucleotide sequence: TGTGCCAGCAGCTACGGGCGTTACGAGCAGTACTTC.

In its sample, this clonotype was seen many times. This sequence joins TRBV12-3 or TRBV12-4 and TRBJ2-1, with D uncertain. V was pared by 5 bases and J by 5 bases, with 7 bases between. This CDR3 is 12 amino acids long. The CDR3 sequence is CASSAADNEQFF. DNA for the CDR3: TGTGCCAGCAGTGCCGCCGACAATGAGCAGTTCTTC.

This clonotype was detected a few times. CDR3 loop: CASNTPGDPNYGYTF. The CDR3 DNA sequence: TGTGCCAGCAACACTCCAGGGGACCCTAACTATGGCTACACCTTC. The chain recombines TRBV28 with TRBJ1-2, with D perhaps matching TRBD1 (6 bases). Looked up from germline, CDR1 is MDHEN and CDR2 is SYDVKM. This CDR3 is 15 amino acids long. Trimming pared 7 bases from V and 0 bases from J, leaving 15 bases between.

This clonotype turned up a few times. The chain carries TRBV7-8 and TRBJ2-1; the match to TRBD2 covers 7 bases. This CDR3 has 16 residues. Germline trimming cut 1 base from V and 3 bases from J; bases unmatched to any gene: 6. Germline-derived CDR1 and CDR2 are SGHVS and FQNEAQ. The CDR3 spells CASSLGSGPYYNEQFF. CDR3 coding DNA: TGTGCCAGCAGCTTAGGTAGCGGGCCCTACTACAATGAGCAGTTCTTC.

This clonotype has at least ten counts. The chain combines TRBV10-2 with TRBJ2-1; TRBD1 aligns across 7 bases. Unmatched junction bases numbered 7, after V lost 1 base and J lost 4 bases. The CDR3 is 16 residues long. Germline lookup yields CDR1 WSHSY and CDR2 SAAADI. The CDR3 bases are TGCGCCAGCAGTGAGTTGGGACAGAGGAAGTACAATGAGCAGTTCTTC. It translates to CASSELGQRKYNEQFF.

In its sample, this clonotype was seen many times. The V gene is TRBV20-1, the J gene TRBJ1-1; D call uncertain. Trimming removed 3 bases from V and 0 bases from J, with 5 bases in between. The CDR3 consists of 12 residues. Germline V gene sequence: CDR1 DFQATT, CDR2 SNEGSKA (reference sequence). DNA for the CDR3: TGCAGTGCTAGCCGGCTGAACACTGAAGCTTTCTTT. Translation: CSASRLNTEAFF.

This clonotype was picked up a small number of times. The chain carries TRBV6-4 and TRBJ2-2; 10 bases agree with TRBD2. CDR1 and CDR2 (germline): MRHNA, SNTAGT. The CDR3 length is 14 residues. J lost 5 bases, V lost 4 bases, and 1 base had no gene match. The CDR3 DNA is TGTGCCAGCAGTGCTAGCGGGAGTACCGGGGAGCTGTTTTTT. Its translation: CASSASGSTGELFF.

The rearrangement uses TRBV4-3 and TRBJ2-7, with 8 nucleotides matching TRBD2. Germline V gives CDR1 LGHNA, CDR2 YSLEER. The CDR3 contains 16 residues. Trimming took 0 bases from V and 6 from J; bases not matched to a gene: 10. CDR3 DNA: TGCGCCAGCAGCCAAGATAGTTGGAGCGGGAGCGCCGAGCAGTACTTC. It encodes CASSQDSWSGSAEQYF.

Ten or more counts support this clonotype. The chain couples TRBV20-1 to TRBJ2-1, with 9 bases fitting TRBD2. The germline gives CDR1 DFQATT, CDR2 SNEGSKA (reference sequence). This CDR3 spans 14 amino acids. The trim removed 1 base at V and 5 bases at J, leaving 3 bases unmatched. CDR3 nucleotide sequence: TGCAGTGCTAGAGGACTAGCGGCAGACAATGAGCAGTTCTTC. Its protein is CSARGLAADNEQFF.

This chain joins TRBV7-6 and TRBJ2-1; TRBD2 aligns across 7 bases. The CDR3 totals 15 residues. Germline V gene data show CDR1 as SGHVS and CDR2 as FNYEAQ. The V segment lost 3 bases and the J segment 1 base; nucleotides outside the gene matches: 3. CDR3 loop: CASSFGLGSYNEQFF. CDR3 bases: TGTGCCAGCAGCTTCGGACTAGGGTCCTACAATGAGCAGTTCTTC.

This clonotype was picked up many times. This chain uses TRBV5-5 with TRBJ2-7, with a tentative D call TRBD2 (5 bases). The CDR3 is 15 amino acids. CDR1 is SGHKS, CDR2 YYEKEE, per germline (reference sequence). Trimming took 3 bases from V and 5 from J, leaving 18 bases between them. The CDR3 protein is CASSSPDKGVNEQYF. The CDR3 DNA reads as TGTGCCAGCAGCTCACCTGATAAGGGAGTCAACGAGCAGTACTTC.